The clone carrying this T cell receptor (beta chain) was detected a few times. Its antigen is unknown. The CDR3 sequence is 15 residues long. Trimming removed 6 bases from V and 3 bases from J; junction bases left unmatched: 8. Germline CDR1 and CDR2: LNHDA and SQIVND (reference sequence). This entry is derived from a study of shared clonotypes between healthy human individuals. Overall study findings and caveats: When compared with the clonotypes that were shared by all four sorted-subset donors, the non-shared clonotypes turned out to have lower generation probabilities.

As handled by the study authors: Junction-only sequences without quality scores came from ImmunoSEQ, so filtering differed. TCRdb keeps only in-frame clones here, not all; method: immunoSEQ multiplex PCR. That table is the source of V, J and clone size, and D and trimming were worked out from the DNA. This table holds hundreds of thousands of clones, about two thirds found once. The receptor comes from a woman aged 25 to 45 in good health. Material for sequencing was memory CD4+ T cells sorted from blood. The subset denotes: CD45RA-negative fraction. The chain is built from TRBV19 and TRBJ2-1, with 7 bases fitting TRBD1. CDR3 nucleotide sequence: TGTGCCAGTAGATTAACAGGGGTCGGCTACAATGAGCAGTTCTTC. Translating gives CASRLTGVGYNEQFF.